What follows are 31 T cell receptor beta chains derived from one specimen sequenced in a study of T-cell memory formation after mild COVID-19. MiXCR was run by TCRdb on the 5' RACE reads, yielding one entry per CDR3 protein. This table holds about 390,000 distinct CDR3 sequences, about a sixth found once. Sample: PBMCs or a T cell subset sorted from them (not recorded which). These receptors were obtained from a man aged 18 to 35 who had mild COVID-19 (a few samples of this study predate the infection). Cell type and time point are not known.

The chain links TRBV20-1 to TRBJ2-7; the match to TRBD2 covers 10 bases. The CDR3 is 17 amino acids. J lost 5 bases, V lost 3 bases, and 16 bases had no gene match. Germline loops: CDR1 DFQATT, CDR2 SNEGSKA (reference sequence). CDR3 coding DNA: TGCAGTGCTAGCCCGATAACTAGCGGGGTAGGTAACCACGAGCAGTACGTC. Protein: CSASPITSGVGNHEQYV.

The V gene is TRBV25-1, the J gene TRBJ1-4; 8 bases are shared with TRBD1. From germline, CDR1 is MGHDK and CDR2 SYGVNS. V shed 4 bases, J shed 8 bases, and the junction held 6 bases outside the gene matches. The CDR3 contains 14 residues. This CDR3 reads CASSASGGGEKLFF. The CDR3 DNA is TGTGCCAGCAGTGCGTCAGGGGGCGGGGAAAAACTGTTTTTT.

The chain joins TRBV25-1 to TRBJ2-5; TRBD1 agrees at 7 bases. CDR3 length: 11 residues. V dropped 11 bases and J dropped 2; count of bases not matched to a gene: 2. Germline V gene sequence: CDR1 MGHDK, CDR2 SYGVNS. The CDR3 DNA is TGTGCCCGGGACAGTCAAGAGACCCAGTACTTC. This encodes CARDSQETQYF. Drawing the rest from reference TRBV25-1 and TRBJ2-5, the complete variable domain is EADIYQTPRYLVIGTGKKITLECSQTMGHDKMYWYQQDPGMELHLIHYSYGVNSTEKGDLSSESTVSRIRTEHFPLTLESARPSHTSQYLCARDSQETQYFGPGTRLLVL.

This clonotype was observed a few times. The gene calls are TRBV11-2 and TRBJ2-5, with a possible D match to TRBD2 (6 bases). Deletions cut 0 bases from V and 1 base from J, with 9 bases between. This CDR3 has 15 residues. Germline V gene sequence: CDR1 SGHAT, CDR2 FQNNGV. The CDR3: CASSLDRGAQETQYF. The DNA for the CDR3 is TGTGCCAGCAGCTTAGATCGCGGGGCCCAAGAGACCCAGTACTTC.

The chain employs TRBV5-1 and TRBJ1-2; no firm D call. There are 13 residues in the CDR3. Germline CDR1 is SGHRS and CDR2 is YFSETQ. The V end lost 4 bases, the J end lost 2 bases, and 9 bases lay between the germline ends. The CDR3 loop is CASSPDTNYGYTF. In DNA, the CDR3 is TGCGCCAGCAGCCCCGACACGAACTATGGCTACACCTTC.

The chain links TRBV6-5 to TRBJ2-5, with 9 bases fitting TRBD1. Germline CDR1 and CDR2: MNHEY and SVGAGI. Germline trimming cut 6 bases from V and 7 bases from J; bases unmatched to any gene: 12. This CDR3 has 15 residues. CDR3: CASRNGQGTVGTQYF. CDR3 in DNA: TGTGCCAGCAGAAACGGACAGGGGACGGTTGGGACCCAGTACTTC.

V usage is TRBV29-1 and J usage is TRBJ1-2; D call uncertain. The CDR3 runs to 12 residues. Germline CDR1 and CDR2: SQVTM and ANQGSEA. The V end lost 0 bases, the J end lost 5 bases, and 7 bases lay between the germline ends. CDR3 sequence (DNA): TGCAGCGTTGAAGATAGGCCTTATGGCTACACCTTC. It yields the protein CSVEDRPYGYTF.

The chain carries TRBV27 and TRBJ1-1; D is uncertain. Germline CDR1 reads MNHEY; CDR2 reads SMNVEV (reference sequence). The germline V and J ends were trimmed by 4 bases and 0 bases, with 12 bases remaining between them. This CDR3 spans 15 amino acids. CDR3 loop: CASSSWTGLNTEAFF. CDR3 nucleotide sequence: TGTGCCAGCAGTTCTTGGACGGGATTGAACACTGAAGCTTTCTTT.

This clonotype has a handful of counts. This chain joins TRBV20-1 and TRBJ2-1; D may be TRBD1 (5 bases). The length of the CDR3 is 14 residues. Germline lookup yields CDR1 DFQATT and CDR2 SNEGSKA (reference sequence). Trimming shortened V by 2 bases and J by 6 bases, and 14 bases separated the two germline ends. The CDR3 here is CSARRFDSLNEQFF. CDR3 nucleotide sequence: TGCAGTGCTAGAAGATTCGACAGTCTCAATGAGCAGTTCTTC.

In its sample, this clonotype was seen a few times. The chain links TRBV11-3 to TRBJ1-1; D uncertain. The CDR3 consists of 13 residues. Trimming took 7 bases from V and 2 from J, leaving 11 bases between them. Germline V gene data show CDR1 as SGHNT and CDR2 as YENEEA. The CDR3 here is CASTDDKNTEAFF. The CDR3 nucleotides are TGTGCCAGCACCGACGACAAAAACACTGAAGCTTTCTTT. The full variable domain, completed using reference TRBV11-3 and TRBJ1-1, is EAGVVQSPRYKIIEKKQPVAFWCNPISGHNTLYWYLQNLGQGPELLIRYENEEAVDDSQLPKDRFSAERLKGVDSTLKIQPAELGDSAVYLCASTDDKNTEAFFGQGTRLTVV.

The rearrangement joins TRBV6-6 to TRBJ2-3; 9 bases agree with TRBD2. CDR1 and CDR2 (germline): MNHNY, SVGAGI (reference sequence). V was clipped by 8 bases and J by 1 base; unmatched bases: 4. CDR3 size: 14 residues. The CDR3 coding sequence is TGTGCCAGCCAAGCGGGGGGACGCACAGATACGCAGTATTTT. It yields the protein CASQAGGRTDTQYF.

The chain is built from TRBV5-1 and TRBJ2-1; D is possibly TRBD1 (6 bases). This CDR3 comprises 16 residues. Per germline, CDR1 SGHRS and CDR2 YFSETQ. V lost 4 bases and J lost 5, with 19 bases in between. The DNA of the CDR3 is TGCGCCAGCAGCCTGCAACAGGGCATAGGCGACAATGAGCAGTTCTTC. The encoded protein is CASSLQQGIGDNEQFF. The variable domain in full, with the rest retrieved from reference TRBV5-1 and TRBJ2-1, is KAGVTQTPRYLIKTRGQQVTLSCSPISGHRSVSWYQQTPGQGLQFLFEYFSETQRNKGNFPGRFSGRQFSNSRSEMNVSTLELGDSALYLCASSLQQGIGDNEQFFGPGTRLTVL.

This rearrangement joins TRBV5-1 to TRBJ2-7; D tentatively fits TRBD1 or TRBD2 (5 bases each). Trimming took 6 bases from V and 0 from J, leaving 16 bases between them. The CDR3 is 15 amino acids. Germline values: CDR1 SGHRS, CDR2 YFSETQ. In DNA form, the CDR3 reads TGCGCCAGCAAAGAGGGGCCCTCGTCCTCCTACGAGCAGTACTTC. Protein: CASKEGPSSSYEQYF.

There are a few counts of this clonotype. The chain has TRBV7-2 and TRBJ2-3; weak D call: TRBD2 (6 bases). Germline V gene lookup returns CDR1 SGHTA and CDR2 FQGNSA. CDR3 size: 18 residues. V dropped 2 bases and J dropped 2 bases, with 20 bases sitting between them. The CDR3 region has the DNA TGTGCCAGCAGCTTATCCGGGAGTTGGGCTAGCGACACAGATACGCAGTATTTT. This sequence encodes CASSLSGSWASDTDTQYF.

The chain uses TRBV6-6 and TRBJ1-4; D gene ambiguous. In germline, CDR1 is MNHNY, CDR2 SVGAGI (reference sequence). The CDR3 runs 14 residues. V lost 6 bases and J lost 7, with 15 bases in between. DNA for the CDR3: TGTGCCAGCAGGGCCGGACGGACCGGTGAAAAACTGTTTTTT. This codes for CASRAGRTGEKLFF.

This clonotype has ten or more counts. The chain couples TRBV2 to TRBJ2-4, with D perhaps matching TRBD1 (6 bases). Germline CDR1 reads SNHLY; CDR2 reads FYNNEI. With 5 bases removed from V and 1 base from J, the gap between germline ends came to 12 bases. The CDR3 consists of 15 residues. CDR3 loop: CASSYRVVAKNIQYF. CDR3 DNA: TGTGCCAGCAGTTACAGGGTAGTGGCCAAAAACATTCAGTACTTC.

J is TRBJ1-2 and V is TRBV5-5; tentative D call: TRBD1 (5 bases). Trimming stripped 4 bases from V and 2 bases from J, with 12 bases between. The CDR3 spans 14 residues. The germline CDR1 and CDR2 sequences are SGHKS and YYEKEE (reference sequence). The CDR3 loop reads CASSAMGGNYGYTF. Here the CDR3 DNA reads TGTGCCAGCAGCGCCATGGGGGGGAACTATGGCTACACCTTC. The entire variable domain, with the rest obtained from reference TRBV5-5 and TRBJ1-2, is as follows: DAGVTQSPTHLIKTRGQQVTLRCSPISGHKSVSWYQQVLGQGPQFIFQYYEKEERGRGNFPDRFSARQFPNYSSELNVNALLLGDSALYLCASSAMGGNYGYTFGSGTRLTVV.

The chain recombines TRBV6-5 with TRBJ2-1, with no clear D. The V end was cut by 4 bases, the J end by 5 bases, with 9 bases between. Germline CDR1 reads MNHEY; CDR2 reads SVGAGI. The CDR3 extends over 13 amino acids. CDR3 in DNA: TGTGCCAGCAGTTTAGGGTCCCACAATGAGCAGTTCTTC. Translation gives CASSLGSHNEQFF.

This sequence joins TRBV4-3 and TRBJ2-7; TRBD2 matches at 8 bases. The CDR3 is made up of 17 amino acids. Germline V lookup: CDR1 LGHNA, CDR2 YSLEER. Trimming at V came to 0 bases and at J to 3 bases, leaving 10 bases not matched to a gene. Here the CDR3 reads CASSQDPLGGDFYEQYF. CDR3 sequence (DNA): TGCGCCAGCAGCCAAGATCCCCTCGGGGGGGACTTCTACGAGCAGTACTTC.

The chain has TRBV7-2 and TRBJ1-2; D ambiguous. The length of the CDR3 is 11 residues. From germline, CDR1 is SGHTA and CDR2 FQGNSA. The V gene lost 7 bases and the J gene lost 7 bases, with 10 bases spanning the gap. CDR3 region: CASIYPSGYTF. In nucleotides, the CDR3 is TGTGCCAGCATTTACCCCAGTGGCTACACCTTC. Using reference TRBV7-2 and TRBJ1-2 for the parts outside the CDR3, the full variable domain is GAGVSQSPSNKVTEKGKDVELRCDPISGHTALYWYRQSLGQGLEFLIYFQGNSAPDKSGLPSDRFSAERTGGSVSTLTIQRTQQEDSAVYLCASIYPSGYTFGSGTRLTVV.

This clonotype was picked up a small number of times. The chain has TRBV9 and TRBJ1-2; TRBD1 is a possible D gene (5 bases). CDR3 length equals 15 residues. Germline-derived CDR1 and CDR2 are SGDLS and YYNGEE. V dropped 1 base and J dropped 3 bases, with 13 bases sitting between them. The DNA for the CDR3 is TGTGCCAGCAGCGTATACTCAGGGCCGTACTATGGCTACACCTTC. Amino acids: CASSVYSGPYYGYTF.

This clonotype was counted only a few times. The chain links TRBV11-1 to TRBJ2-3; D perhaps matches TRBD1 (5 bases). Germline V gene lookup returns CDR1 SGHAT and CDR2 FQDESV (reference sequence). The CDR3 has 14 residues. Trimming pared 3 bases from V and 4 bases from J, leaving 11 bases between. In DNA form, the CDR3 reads TGTGCCAGCAGCTTTCCAGGGAAATCAGATACGCAGTATTTT. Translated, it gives CASSFPGKSDTQYF.

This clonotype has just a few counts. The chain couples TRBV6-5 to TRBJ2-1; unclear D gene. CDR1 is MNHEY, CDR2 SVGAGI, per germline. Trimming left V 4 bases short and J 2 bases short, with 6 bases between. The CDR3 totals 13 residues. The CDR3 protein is CASSLKAYNEQFF. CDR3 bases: TGTGCCAGCAGTTTGAAAGCCTACAATGAGCAGTTCTTC.

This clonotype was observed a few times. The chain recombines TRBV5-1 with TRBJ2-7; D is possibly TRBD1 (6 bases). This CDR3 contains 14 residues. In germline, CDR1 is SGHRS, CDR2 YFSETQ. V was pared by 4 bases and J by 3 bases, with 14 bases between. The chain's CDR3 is CASSGGREHYEQYF. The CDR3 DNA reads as TGCGCCAGCAGCGGGGGCAGGGAACACTACGAGCAGTACTTC.

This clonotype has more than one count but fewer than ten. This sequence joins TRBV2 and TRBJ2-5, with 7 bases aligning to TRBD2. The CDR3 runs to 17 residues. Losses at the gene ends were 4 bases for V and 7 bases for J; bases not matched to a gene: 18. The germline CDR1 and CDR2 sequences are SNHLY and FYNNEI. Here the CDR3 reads CASSGVRASGPSGTQYF. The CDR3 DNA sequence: TGTGCCAGCAGTGGAGTTCGTGCTAGCGGACCCAGTGGGACCCAGTACTTC.

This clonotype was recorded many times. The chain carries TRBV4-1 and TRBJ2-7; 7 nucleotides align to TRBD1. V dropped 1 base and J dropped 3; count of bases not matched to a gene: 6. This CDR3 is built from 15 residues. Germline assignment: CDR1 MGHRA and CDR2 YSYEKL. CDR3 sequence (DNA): TGCGCCAGCAGCCAAGTCACAGGGGCTGGCTACGAGCAGTACTTC. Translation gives CASSQVTGAGYEQYF.

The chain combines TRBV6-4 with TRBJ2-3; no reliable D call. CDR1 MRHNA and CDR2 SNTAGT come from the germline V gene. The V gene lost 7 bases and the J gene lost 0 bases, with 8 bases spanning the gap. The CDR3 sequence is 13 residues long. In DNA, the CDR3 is TGTGCCAGCACCAGCGTTAGCACAGATACGCAGTATTTT. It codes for CASTSVSTDTQYF.

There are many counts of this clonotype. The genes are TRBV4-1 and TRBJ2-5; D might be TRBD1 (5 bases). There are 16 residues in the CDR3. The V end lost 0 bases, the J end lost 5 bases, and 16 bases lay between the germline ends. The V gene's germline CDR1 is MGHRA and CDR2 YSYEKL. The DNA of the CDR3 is TGCGCCAGCAGCCAAGATTATAGGGGAACGAGGGAGACCCAGTACTTC. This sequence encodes CASSQDYRGTRETQYF.

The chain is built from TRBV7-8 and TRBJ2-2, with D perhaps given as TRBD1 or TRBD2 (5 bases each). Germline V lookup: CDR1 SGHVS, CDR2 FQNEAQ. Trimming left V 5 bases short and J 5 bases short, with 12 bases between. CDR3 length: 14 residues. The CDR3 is CASSHEWGTGELFF. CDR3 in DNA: TGTGCCAGCAGCCACGAATGGGGGACCGGGGAGCTGTTTTTT.

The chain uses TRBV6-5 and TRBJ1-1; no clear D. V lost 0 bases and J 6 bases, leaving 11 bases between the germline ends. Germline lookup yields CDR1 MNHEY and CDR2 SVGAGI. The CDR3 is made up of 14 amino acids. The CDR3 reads CASSYSFGASEAFF. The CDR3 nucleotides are TGTGCCAGCAGTTACTCGTTTGGAGCCTCTGAAGCTTTCTTT.

CDR3 sequence reads: CASEVGQRGTQYF. The DNA for the CDR3 is TGCGCCAGCGAGGTAGGGCAAAGAGGGACCCAGTACTTC. The chain is built from TRBV5-1 and TRBJ2-5; unclear D gene. CDR1 is SGHRS and CDR2 is YFSETQ in the germline V gene. Trimming pared 7 bases from V and 7 bases from J, leaving 17 bases between. The CDR3 extends over 13 amino acids.